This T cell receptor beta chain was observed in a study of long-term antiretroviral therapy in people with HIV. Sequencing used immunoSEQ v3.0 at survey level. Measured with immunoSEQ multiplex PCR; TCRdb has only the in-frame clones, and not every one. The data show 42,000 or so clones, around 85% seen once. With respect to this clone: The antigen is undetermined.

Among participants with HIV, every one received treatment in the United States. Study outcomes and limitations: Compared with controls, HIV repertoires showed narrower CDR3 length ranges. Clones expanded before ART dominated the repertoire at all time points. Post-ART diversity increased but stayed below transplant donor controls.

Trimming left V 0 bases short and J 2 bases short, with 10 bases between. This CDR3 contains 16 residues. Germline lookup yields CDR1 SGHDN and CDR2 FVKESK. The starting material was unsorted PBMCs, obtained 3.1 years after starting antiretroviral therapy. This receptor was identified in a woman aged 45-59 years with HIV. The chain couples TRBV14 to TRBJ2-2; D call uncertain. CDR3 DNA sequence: TGTGCCAGCAGCCAAGATCTGGCAGCAAACACCGGGGAGCTGTTTTTT. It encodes CASSQDLAANTGELFF.